This record concerns one TCR beta chain sequence. The CDR3 covers 12 residues. Trimming removed 6 bases at V and 6 bases at J, with 11 bases between. Germline V gene lookup returns CDR1 MGHDK and CDR2 SYGVNS. As processed by the authors: Amplification from reference gene primers served as the basis for estimated nucleated cell counts. Assay: immunoSEQ multiplex PCR; the TCRdb copy retains only in-frame clones and omits some. V and J calls and clone size come straight from that table; D and trimming were deduced from the DNA. The sample lists 220,000 or so clones; around 90% were seen once. The data were obtained in a study of blood T cell repertoires in COVID-19.

The chain recombines TRBV25-1 with TRBJ1-2; D may be TRBD1 (5 bases). Sample: PBMCs or T cells enriched from blood (not recorded which). The receptor comes from a man under 40 who had been exposed to COVID-19. CDR3 DNA sequence: TGTGCCAGCAGGGGCAGGGAGGATGGCTACACCTTC. Amino acid sequence: CASRGREDGYTF.